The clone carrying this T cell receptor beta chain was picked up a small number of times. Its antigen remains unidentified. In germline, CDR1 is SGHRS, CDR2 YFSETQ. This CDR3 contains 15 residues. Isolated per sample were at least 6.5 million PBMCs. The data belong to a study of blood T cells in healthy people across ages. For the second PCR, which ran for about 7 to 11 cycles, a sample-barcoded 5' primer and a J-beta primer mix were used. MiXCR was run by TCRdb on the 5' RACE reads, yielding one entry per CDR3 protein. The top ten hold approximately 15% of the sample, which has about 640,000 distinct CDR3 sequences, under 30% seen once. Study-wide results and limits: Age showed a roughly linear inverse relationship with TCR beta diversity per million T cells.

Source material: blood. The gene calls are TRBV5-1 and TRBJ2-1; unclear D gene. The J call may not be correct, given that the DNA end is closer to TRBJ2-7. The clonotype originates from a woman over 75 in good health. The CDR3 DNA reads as TGCGCCAGCAGCCGACCCTCTGGTTCCTACAATGAGCAGTACTTC. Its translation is CASSRPSGSYNEQYF.